This record concerns one TCR beta chain sequence. Its target is not known. These data are taken from a study of OX40 agonist ivuxolimab in advanced cancers. In the study overall: While on treatment, patients had intravenous ivuxolimab at 0.01 to 10 mg/kg every 2 weeks. Each dose-escalation patient presented with hepatocellular carcinoma, melanoma, renal cell or head and neck cancer.

The data were produced by immunoSEQ multiplex PCR, yet TCRdb's version contains in-frame clones alone and is incomplete. The sample gives tens of thousands of clones, around 87% of which show up once; under 3% is in the top ten. Blood was sampled at baseline, cycle 4 day 1, and cycle 7 day 1. Overall study findings and caveats: Partial responders receiving 0.1-3.0 mg/kg showed among the lowest clonal expansion.

CDR1 and CDR2 (germline): LNHDA, SQIVND (reference sequence). V was cut by 5 bases and J by 7 bases, with 14 bases left in between. The CDR3 is 14 amino acids. Source: CD4+ or CD8+ T cells sorted from blood, taken in a trial of the OX40 agonist ivuxolimab. This receptor was identified in an adult with an advanced solid tumor such as melanoma, head and neck, liver or kidney cancer. The chain couples TRBV19 to TRBJ1-4, with D perhaps TRBD1 (6 bases). This CDR3 reads CASSPTGDGEKLFF. CDR3 nucleotides: TGTGCCAGTAGTCCGACAGGAGATGGTGAAAAACTGTTTTTT. Full variable domain (missing parts from reference TRBV19 and TRBJ1-4): DGGITQSPKYLFRKEGQNVTLSCEQNLNHDAMYWYRQDPGQGLRLIYYSQIVNDFQKGDIAEGYSVSREKKESFPLTVTSAQKNPTAFYLCASSPTGDGEKLFFGSGTQLSVL.